The sequence of this TCR beta chain was determined in a study of sequential checkpoint blockade in melanoma. Stated treatment: randomized to nivolumab then ipilimumab (arm A) or the reverse (arm B). Assay used: immunoSEQ multiplex PCR; TCRdb lists only in-frame clones, some missing. Here the sample spans about 12,000 clones, roughly four fifths being singletons. CDR3 length: 13 amino acids. The germline V and J ends were trimmed by 6 bases and 3 bases, with 12 bases remaining between them. CDR1 is MDHEN and CDR2 is SYDVKM in the germline V gene. This receptor was taken from a human donor with melanoma. V gene TRBV28 combines with J gene TRBJ2-7, with D maybe TRBD1 (6 bases). The material was CD8+ T cells sorted from blood (inferred from file names), obtained from a patient given nivolumab and ipilimumab in sequence. CDR3 sequence: CASRPGHFYEQYF. CDR3 bases: TGTGCCAGCAGGCCGGGACATTTCTACGAGCAGTACTTC.